This T cell receptor beta chain appears in the sequencing data of a study of CD8+ T cells in alopecia areata. In the study overall: Twice a day, 5 to 10 mg of oral tofacitinib was administered to treated patients. Study-level findings and limits: Among the cells sequenced in scalp samples are also the resident alphabeta T cells of normal skin. In scalp and blood, many expanded lesional clones persisted during tofacitinib.

Regarding treatment: oral pan-JAK inhibitor, 5-10 mg twice daily. The authors sorted CD4+ and CD8+ T cells from PBMCs. Deletions cut 0 bases from V and 2 bases from J, with 8 bases between. The CDR3 loop spans 14 amino acids. Germline CDR1 is SEHNR and CDR2 is FQNEAQ (reference sequence). On this clone itself: Its antigen is as yet unknown.

Sequencing used cDNA as its template, made by extracting RNA and reverse transcribing it. Generated by immunoSEQ multiplex PCR, the TCRdb table keeps only in-frame clones and is missing some. The sample records approximately 210,000 clones, around 43% being singletons. This clonotype was obtained from a human donor with alopecia areata. The sequencing used CD4+ T cells sorted from blood, collected at approximately week 39, from a patient treated with tofacitinib. The J gene is TRBJ2-7, the V gene TRBV7-9; D ambiguous. Here the CDR3 DNA reads TGTGCCAGCAGCTTAGCGGGCTTAACCTACGAGCAGTACTTC. Translation gives CASSLAGLTYEQYF.